These 5 T cell receptor beta chains were sequenced from one sample in a study of naive and memory T cell subsets. An equimolar mix of two oligonucleotides served as the beta constant-region primer for TRBC1 and TRBC2. Four rounds of PCR amplified the ligated cDNA using nested alpha and beta constant-region primers plus SP2. TCRdb ran MiXCR on the UMI-ligation and nested PCR reads and lists one entry per CDR3 protein. The table records 130,000 or so distinct CDR3 sequences, 36% of them present only once. The sample comprised central memory CD4+ T cells from blood. These TCRs come from a human donor in good health.

This clonotype was seen a few times. The chain joins TRBV28 to TRBJ1-5; D gene uncertain. This CDR3 spans 16 amino acids. The ends were cut back, 5 bases at V and 3 bases at J, with 17 bases in the middle. CDR1 and CDR2 from the germline V gene are MDHEN and SYDVKM. The CDR3 reads CASSPPINRVNQPQHF. The CDR3 DNA reads as TGTGCCAGCAGTCCACCCATCAACAGAGTCAATCAGCCCCAGCATTTT.

J is TRBJ2-7 and V is TRBV12-3 or TRBV12-4; 10 nucleotides align to TRBD2. The CDR3 covers 15 residues. Trimming at V came to 4 bases and at J to 5 bases, leaving 8 bases not matched to a gene. The CDR3 region has the DNA TGTGCCAGCAGTTATAGCGGGAGGAGAGCTGACGAGCAGTACTTC. This translates into CASSYSGRRADEQYF.

This clonotype was seen more than once but under ten times. J is TRBJ1-1 and V is TRBV30; possibly TRBD1 for D (5 bases). The CDR3 contains 13 residues. Germline V lookup: CDR1 GTSNPN, CDR2 SVGIG (reference sequence). V dropped 4 bases and J dropped 3 bases, with 12 bases sitting between them. Here the CDR3 reads CAWKTGRDTEAFF. Here the CDR3 DNA reads TGTGCCTGGAAGACGGGACGGGACACTGAAGCTTTCTTT.

The chain is built from TRBV28 and TRBJ1-2, with unresolved D. Trimming shortened V by 2 bases and J by 2 bases, and 6 bases separated the two germline ends. The CDR3 runs 13 residues. The V gene's germline CDR1 is MDHEN and CDR2 SYDVKM. CDR3 sequence (DNA): TGTGCCAGCAGTTTAGACGTAAACTATGGCTACACCTTC. This sequence encodes CASSLDVNYGYTF.

This chain connects TRBV7-9 to TRBJ1-2; D is undetermined. CDR1 SEHNR and CDR2 FQNEAQ come from the germline V gene (reference sequence). There are 16 residues in the CDR3. The V end lost 2 bases, the J end lost 3 bases, and 16 bases lay between the germline ends. CDR3 loop: CASSLSGRPPDYGYTF. DNA for the CDR3: TGTGCCAGCAGCTTATCGGGTCGCCCCCCTGACTATGGCTACACCTTC.